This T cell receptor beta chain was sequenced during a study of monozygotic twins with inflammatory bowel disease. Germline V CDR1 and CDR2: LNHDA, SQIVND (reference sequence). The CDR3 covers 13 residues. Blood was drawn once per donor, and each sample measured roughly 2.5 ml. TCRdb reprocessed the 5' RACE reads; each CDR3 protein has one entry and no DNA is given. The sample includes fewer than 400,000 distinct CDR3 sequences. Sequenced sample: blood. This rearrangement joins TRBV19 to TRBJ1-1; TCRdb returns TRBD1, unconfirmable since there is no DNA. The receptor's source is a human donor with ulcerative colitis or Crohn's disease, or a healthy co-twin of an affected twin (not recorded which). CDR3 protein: CASSIWTATEAFF. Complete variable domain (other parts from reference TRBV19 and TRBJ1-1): DGGITQSPKYLFRKEGQNVTLSCEQNLNHDAMYWYRQDPGQGLRLIYYSQIVNDFQKGDIAEGYSVSREKKESFPLTVTSAQKNPTAFYLCASSIWTATEAFFGQGTRLTVV.